This T cell receptor (beta chain) derives from a study of T cell responses to AZD1222 COVID-19 vaccine (dated by TCRdb to the early 2020s). As for the study more broadly: Because spike-specific TCR depth and breadth did not differ between the two schedules, AZD1222 recipients who got a second dose at roughly 4 weeks were pooled with those who got a second dose at roughly 12 weeks. A total of approximately 230 trial participants underwent TCR sequencing, of whom about 200 received two doses of AZD1222 and about 25 received two doses of the MenACWY control vaccine. Enrollment into the trials was organized by age into subgroups of 18-55, 56-69 and 70-plus years, and those subgroups contained about 150, 27 and 61 TCR-sequenced participants, respectively. Overall study results and their limits: Only a handful of AZD1222 recipients were SARS-CoV-2 seropositive at baseline, limiting conclusions about previously exposed vaccinees. Reportedly, close to half of the unique spike-specific TCRs recognized epitopes lying outside the regions that are mutated in the B.1.351 and B.1.1.7 variants. The 56-69-year group was small, and its depth increase did not reach significance, likely because of low power. A significant rise in spike-specific TCR breadth and depth was observed after two AZD1222 doses relative to day 0 and relative to MenACWY recipients. Participants were mostly white British and included more females than males, and it was suggested by the authors that clonal diversity may have been underestimated. Because no samples from the day 14 peak response were available, repertoires could be characterized only after the peak T cell response. CD4 TCRs associated with the vaccine covered the entire spike protein, and the dominant responses were in regions 160-218 and 743-854.

As to this clone: Its antigen target is currently unknown. There are no base qualities to consult, and no much larger clone falls within one base.

CDR1 and CDR2 were assigned from the germline V gene as LGHNA and YSLEER. The CDR3 holds 14 amino acids from the cysteine to the phenylalanine. Just CDR3 DNA is preserved here, 42 bases in frame from base 1. Here V drops 0 bases and J drops 9 bases, and the junction holds 8 bases not matched to any gene. The CDR3 regions of human TCRbeta chains were analyzed by immunosequencing. Turning to the authors' computational methods: TCRs in the repertoires were compared against a reference library of SARS-CoV-2-specific TCRs that had been generated with the MIRA antigen-specificity platform. Breadth was defined as the fraction of unique TCRs that were SARS-CoV-2-associated, and depth was defined as the fraction of total T cells that were SARS-CoV-2-associated. Using the MIRA data, every spike-specific TCR was mapped to the spike region that the TCR reacted to and assigned to either a CD4 or a CD8 class. Log10-transformed breadth and depth values were compared by one-way ANOVA with Sidak's multiple comparisons tests. The immuneACCESS repertoire file appears here via TCRdb, limited to in-frame rearrangements. These files lack a portion of the clones; in checked studies, under half of the deficit traces to unresolved V genes, and the cause of the others is not known. That table gives V, J and clone size, and the DNA gave D and trimming. A total of 150,000 or so clones appear in this sample, about 88% of them only once. 4.5% to 6.5% of the sample is in the top ten clones.

In light of the paper, this sample's time point label describes: baseline before first vaccination. Vaccinee samples came from UK trials COV001 and COV002, including a single-blind randomized controlled phase 2/3 trial of AZD1222 (ChAdOx1 nCoV-19) in healthy adults. For TCRbeta chain sequencing, PBMC samples from trial participants were taken at day 0 and at day 28 after the second dose. The sequenced sample was peripheral blood, obtained on day 0 of AZD1222 vaccination. The clonotype comes from an adult in good health. The rearranged segments are TRBV4-3 and TRBJ2-7; the junction holds 7 bases that match TRBD1. At the DNA level, the sequence is TGCGCCAGCAGCCAAGATCAAGAGGGGGCGGCGCAGTACTTC. Translated, this is CASSQDQEGAAQYF.